Shown below are 15 T cell receptor beta chains from a single sample sequenced in a study of response to subunit inactivated influenza vaccine (dated by TCRdb to the late 2010s). Library generation was performed with RT-PCR. These reads were obtained on an Illumina HiSeq 2500. In TCRdb, the public reads were trimmed at Q25 with fastp and aligned with MiXCR, with productive beta chains retained. Every distinct CDR3 protein forms one entry, paired with its most common genes and DNA. In this sample the table shows around 170,000 distinct CDR3 sequences, over 8.5% of which occur a single time. Of the sample, around 40% is held by the ten largest clones. This material consisted of CD8+ T cells sorted from PBMCs, taken about 24 months after vaccination. The receptors were sampled from a man between 50 and 75 years old who received an inactivated influenza vaccine. Donor details come from another sample of the same person, matched by shared clones.

The CDR3 region is CASRRQGPTDTQYF. The CDR3 DNA is TGTGCCAGCAGAAGACAGGGCCCCACAGATACGCAGTATTTT. The chain combines TRBV25-1 with TRBJ2-3; 7 bases align to TRBD1. V trimming: 6 bases; J trimming: 2 bases; junction bases outside the gene matches: 5. Germline V gene lookup returns CDR1 MGHDK and CDR2 SYGVNS. The CDR3 covers 14 residues.

The V and J genes are TRBV20-1 and TRBJ2-3, with TRBD2 matching over 10 bases. The germline gives CDR1 DFQATT, CDR2 SNEGSKA (reference sequence). This CDR3 comprises 16 residues. V was clipped by 5 bases and J by 1 base; unmatched bases: 9. CDR3 region: CSAPDWTSGRTDTQYF. The CDR3 nucleotides read TGCAGTGCTCCCGACTGGACTAGCGGCCGCACAGATACGCAGTATTTT.

This clonotype was seen a handful of times. The chain is built from TRBV7-9 and TRBJ2-2; TRBD1 agrees at 7 bases. The V gene's germline CDR1 is SEHNR and CDR2 FQNEAQ (reference sequence). Trimming at V came to 5 bases and at J to 6 bases, leaving 9 bases not matched to a gene. The CDR3 runs to 15 residues. The CDR3 is CASSLRDSPPGELFF. The CDR3 region has the DNA TGTGCCAGCAGCCTAAGGGACAGCCCGCCCGGGGAGCTGTTTTTT.

V gene TRBV9 combines with J gene TRBJ1-2; D gene unclear. Germline V gives CDR1 SGDLS, CDR2 YYNGEE. This CDR3 is built from 14 residues. V was trimmed by 0 bases and J by 3 bases, leaving 9 bases between them. The CDR3 nucleotides are TGTGCCAGCAGCGTAGGGCGGCGGGACTATGGCTACACCTTC. This encodes CASSVGRRDYGYTF.

The rearrangement joins TRBV3-1 to TRBJ1-2; no clear D. CDR1 is LGHDT and CDR2 is YNNKEL in the germline V gene (reference sequence). V dropped 0 bases and J dropped 6 bases, with 14 bases sitting between them. The CDR3 spans 15 residues. DNA of the CDR3: TGTGCCAGCAGCCAAGACGTCGGTCCGATTAATGGCTACACCTTC. It yields the protein CASSQDVGPINGYTF.

The rearrangement links TRBV20-1 to TRBJ2-7, with D maybe TRBD2 (5 bases). The CDR3 is 15 amino acids. The germline V gene encodes CDR1 DFQATT and CDR2 SNEGSKA (reference sequence). The V and J ends lost 0 bases and 2 bases respectively, with 14 bases between them. CDR3 DNA: TGCAGTGCTAGAGATATACGGGAACGGCCCTACGAGCAGTACTTC. It yields the protein CSARDIRERPYEQYF.

There are many counts of this clonotype. The V gene is TRBV29-1, the J gene TRBJ2-7; the D is unclear. Trimming shortened V by 4 bases and J by 4 bases, and 5 bases separated the two germline ends. This CDR3 has 10 residues. Germline-derived CDR1 and CDR2 are SQVTM and ANQGSEA. The CDR3 DNA reads TGCAGCGTTGGGGGTTACGAGCAGTACTTC. It specifies CSVGGYEQYF.

This clonotype showed up just a few times. This chain connects TRBV15 to TRBJ1-2; possible D gene TRBD1, 6 bases. Trimming left V 1 base short and J 4 bases short, with 19 bases between. The CDR3 is 17 amino acids. Germline-derived CDR1 and CDR2 are LNHNV and YYDKDF (reference sequence). The CDR3 nucleotides read TGTGCCACCAGCAGAGTTCAGACAGGTTCAATATCCTATGGCTACACCTTC. Encoded protein: CATSRVQTGSISYGYTF.

The rearrangement links TRBV5-1 to TRBJ2-1; 10 positions match TRBD1. Trimming cost V 3 bases and J 7 bases; bases outside gene matches: 7. Germline V CDR1 and CDR2: SGHRS, YFSETQ. CDR3 length: 15 residues. CDR3 coding DNA: TGCGCCAGCAGCTCCCCGGGACAGGGGATTAATGAGCAGTTCTTC. Translated, it gives CASSSPGQGINEQFF.

This clonotype was counted only a few times. The chain combines TRBV21-1 with TRBJ2-1. TRBV21-1 corresponds to a pseudogene. The CDR3 is 14 amino acids. The CDR3 protein is CASSPRWVRNEQFF. The DNA for the CDR3 is TGTGCCAGCAGCCCTAGATGGGTACGGAATGAGCAGTTCTTC.

The rearrangement joins TRBV15 to TRBJ1-5, with D maybe TRBD1 (5 bases). The CDR3 loop spans 15 amino acids. Germline V gene sequence: CDR1 LNHNV, CDR2 YYDKDF (reference sequence). The V gene lost 0 bases and the J gene lost 3 bases, with 9 bases spanning the gap. The CDR3 protein is CATSRDLGPNQPQHF. CDR3 DNA: TGTGCCACCAGCAGAGATCTGGGACCCAATCAGCCCCAGCATTTT.

This clonotype was seen many times. This chain connects TRBV4-1 to TRBJ2-1; tentative D call: TRBD1 (6 bases). This CDR3 is 16 amino acids long. Trimming stripped 0 bases from V and 0 bases from J, with 9 bases between. Germline-derived CDR1 and CDR2 are MGHRA and YSYEKL. The CDR3 DNA follows: TGCGCCAGCAGCCAAGATCCGGACAGCTCCTACAATGAGCAGTTCTTC. This encodes CASSQDPDSSYNEQFF.

The chain uses TRBV18 and TRBJ2-7; a weak D match, TRBD1 (5 bases). The length of the CDR3 is 15 residues. Trimming pared 5 bases from V and 6 bases from J, leaving 20 bases between. Looked up from germline, CDR1 is KGHSH and CDR2 is LQKENI. CDR3 sequence (DNA): TGTGCCAGCTCAGTGACAGATAGCTTTCCCCTCGAGCAGTACTTC. Translated, it gives CASSVTDSFPLEQYF.

This clonotype was counted between two and nine times. The chain is built from TRBV29-1 and TRBJ2-7; TRBD2 matches at 8 bases. Germline V gives CDR1 SQVTM, CDR2 ANQGSEA. The CDR3 contains 14 residues. The V gene end was trimmed by 6 bases and the J gene end by 3 bases; junction bases not matched to a gene: 10. The CDR3 sequence: CSVSGTSQGYEQYF. The CDR3 nucleotides are TGCAGCGTGTCCGGGACTAGTCAAGGCTACGAGCAGTACTTC.

The chain links TRBV2 to TRBJ2-1; 9 bases are shared with TRBD1. V lost 7 bases, J lost 8 bases, and 9 bases stayed unmatched. This CDR3 is 14 amino acids long. CDR1 is SNHLY and CDR2 is FYNNEI in the germline V gene. CDR3 sequence reads: CASTPGTGLDEQFF. CDR3 nucleotide sequence: TGTGCCAGCACTCCCGGGACAGGGCTCGATGAGCAGTTCTTC.